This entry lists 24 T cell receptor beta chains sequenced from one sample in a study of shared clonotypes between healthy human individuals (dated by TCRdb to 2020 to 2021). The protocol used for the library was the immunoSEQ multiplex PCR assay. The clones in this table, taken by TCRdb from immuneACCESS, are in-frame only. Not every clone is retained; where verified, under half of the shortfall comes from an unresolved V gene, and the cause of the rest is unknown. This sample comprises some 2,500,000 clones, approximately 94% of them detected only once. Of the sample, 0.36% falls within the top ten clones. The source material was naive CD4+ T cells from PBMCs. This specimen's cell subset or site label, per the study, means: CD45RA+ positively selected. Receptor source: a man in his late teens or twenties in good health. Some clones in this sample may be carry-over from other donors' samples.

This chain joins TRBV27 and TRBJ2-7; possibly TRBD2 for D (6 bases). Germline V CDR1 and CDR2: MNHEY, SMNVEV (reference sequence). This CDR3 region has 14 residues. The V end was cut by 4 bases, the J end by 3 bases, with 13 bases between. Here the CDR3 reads CASSWGEKIYEQYF. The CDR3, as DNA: TGTGCCAGCAGTTGGGGGGAGAAAATCTACGAGCAGTACTTC.

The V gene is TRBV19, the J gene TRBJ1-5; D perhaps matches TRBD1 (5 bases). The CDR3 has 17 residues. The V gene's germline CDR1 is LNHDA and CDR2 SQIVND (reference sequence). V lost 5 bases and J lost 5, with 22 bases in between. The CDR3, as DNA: TGTGCCAGTAGTCGGACCGGGACGACATTGAAAGATCAGCCCCAGCATTTT. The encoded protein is CASSRTGTTLKDQPQHF.

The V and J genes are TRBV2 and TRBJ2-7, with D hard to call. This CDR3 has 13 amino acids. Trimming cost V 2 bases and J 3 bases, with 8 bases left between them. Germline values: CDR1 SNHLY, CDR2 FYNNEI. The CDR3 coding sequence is TGTGCCAGCAGTGAACAGCTATTCTACGAGCAGTACTTC. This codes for CASSEQLFYEQYF.

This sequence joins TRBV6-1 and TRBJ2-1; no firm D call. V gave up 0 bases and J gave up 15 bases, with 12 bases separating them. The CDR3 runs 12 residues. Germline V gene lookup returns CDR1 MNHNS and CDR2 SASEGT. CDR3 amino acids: CASSEARDQLFF. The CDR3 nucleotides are TGTGCCAGCAGTGAAGCTAGGGATCAACTGTTCTTC.

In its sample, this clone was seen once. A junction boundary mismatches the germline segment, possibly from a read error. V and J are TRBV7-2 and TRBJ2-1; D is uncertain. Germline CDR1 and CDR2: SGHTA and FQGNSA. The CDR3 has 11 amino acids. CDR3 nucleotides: TGTGCCAGCAGCGCCTACCATGAGCAGTTCTTC. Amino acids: CASSAYHEQFF.

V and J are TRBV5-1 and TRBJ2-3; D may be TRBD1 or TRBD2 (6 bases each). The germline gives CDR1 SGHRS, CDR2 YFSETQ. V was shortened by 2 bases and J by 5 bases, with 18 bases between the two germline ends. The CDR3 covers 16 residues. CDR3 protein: CASSLTGARLGDTQYF. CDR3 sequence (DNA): TGCGCCAGCAGCTTAACGGGGGCTCGTTTGGGAGATACGCAGTATTTT.

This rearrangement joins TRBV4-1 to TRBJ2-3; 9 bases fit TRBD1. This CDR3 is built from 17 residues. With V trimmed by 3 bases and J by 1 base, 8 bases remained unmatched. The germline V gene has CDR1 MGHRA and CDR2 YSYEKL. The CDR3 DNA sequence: TGCGCCAGCAGCCACCCCTCTTGGGACAGGGGCACAGATACGCAGTATTTT. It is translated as CASSHPSWDRGTDTQYF.

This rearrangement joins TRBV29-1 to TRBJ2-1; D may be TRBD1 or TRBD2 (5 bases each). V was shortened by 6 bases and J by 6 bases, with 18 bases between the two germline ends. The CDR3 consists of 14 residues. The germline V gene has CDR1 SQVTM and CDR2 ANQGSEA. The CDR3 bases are TGCAGCGTCCCCGGGACGGCCAACCCCAATGAGCAGTTCTTC. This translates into CSVPGTANPNEQFF.

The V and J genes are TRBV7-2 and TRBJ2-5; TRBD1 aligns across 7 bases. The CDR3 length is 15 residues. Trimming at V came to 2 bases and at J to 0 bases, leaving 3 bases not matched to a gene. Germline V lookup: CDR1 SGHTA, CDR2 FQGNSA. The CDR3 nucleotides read TGTGCCAGCAGCTTATACAGGGGCTACCAAGAGACCCAGTACTTC. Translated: CASSLYRGYQETQYF. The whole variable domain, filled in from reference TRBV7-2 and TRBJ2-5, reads GAGVSQSPSNKVTEKGKDVELRCDPISGHTALYWYRQSLGQGLEFLIYFQGNSAPDKSGLPSDRFSAERTGGSVSTLTIQRTQQEDSAVYLCASSLYRGYQETQYFGPGTRLLVL.

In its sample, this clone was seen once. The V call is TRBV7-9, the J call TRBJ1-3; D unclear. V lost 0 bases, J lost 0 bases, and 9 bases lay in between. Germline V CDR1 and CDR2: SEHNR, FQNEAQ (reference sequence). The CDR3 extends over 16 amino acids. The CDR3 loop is CASSLALISSGNTIYF. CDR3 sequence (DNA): TGTGCCAGCAGCTTAGCGCTGATCAGCTCTGGAAACACCATATATTTT.

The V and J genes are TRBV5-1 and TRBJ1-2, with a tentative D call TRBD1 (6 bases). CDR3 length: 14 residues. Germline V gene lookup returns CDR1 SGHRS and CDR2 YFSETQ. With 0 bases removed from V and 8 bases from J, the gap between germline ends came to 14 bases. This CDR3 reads CASSLDRQGSGYTF. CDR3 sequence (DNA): TGCGCCAGCAGCTTGGACCGGCAGGGGAGCGGCTACACCTTC.

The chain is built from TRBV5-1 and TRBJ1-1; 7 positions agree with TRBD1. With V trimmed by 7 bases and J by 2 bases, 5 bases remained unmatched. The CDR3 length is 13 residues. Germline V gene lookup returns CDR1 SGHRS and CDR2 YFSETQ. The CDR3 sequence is CASLEGANTEAFF. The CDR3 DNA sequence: TGCGCCAGCCTCGAGGGGGCAAACACTGAAGCTTTCTTT.

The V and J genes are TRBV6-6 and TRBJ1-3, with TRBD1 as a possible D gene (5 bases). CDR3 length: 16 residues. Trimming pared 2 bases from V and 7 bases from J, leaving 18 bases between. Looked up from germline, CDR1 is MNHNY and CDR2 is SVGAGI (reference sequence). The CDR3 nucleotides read TGTGCCAGCAGTTACCCCTCGGGGCCGGGAGGGAACACCATATATTTT. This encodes CASSYPSGPGGNTIYF.

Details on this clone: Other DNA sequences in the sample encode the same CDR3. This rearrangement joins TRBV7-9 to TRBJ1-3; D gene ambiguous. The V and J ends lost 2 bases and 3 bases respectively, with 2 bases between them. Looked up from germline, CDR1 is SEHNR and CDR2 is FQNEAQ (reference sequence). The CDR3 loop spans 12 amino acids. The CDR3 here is CASSLNGNTIYF. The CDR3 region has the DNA TGTGCCAGCAGCTTAAATGGAAACACCATATATTTT.

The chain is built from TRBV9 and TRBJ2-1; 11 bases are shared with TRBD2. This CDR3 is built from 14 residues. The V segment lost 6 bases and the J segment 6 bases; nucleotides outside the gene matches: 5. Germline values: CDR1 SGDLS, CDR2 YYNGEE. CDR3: CASNLAGGFNEQFF. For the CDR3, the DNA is TGTGCCAGCAACCTAGCGGGAGGTTTCAATGAGCAGTTCTTC.

As DNA, the CDR3 is TGTGCCAGCAGCTTGCGAAGCGGGAGGTTCACCGGGGAGCTGTTTTTT. The encoded protein is CASSLRSGRFTGELFF. The rearrangement uses TRBV5-6 and TRBJ2-2, with TRBD2 matching 9 bases. CDR3 length: 16 amino acids. J lost 4 bases, V lost 1 base, and 5 bases had no gene match. Germline CDR1 and CDR2: SGHDT and YYEEEE. The full variable domain, in which reference TRBV5-6 and TRBJ2-2 provide the parts outside the CDR3, is DAGVTQSPTHLIKTRGQQVTLRCSPKSGHDTVSWYQQALGQGPQFIFQYYEEEERQRGNFPDRFSGHQFPNYSSELNVNALLLGDSALYLCASSLRSGRFTGELFFGEGSRLTVL.

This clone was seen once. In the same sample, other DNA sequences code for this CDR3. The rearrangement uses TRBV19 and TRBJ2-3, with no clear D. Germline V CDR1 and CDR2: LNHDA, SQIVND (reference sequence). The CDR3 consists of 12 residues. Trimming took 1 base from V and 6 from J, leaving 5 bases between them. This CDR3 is CASSIGGDTQYF. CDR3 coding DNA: TGTGCCAGTAGTATAGGTGGGGATACGCAGTATTTT.

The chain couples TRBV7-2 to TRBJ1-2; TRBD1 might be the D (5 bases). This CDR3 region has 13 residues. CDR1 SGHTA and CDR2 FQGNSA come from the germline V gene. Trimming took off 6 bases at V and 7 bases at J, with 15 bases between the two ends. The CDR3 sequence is CASRPTGEGGYTF. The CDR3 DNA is TGTGCCAGCAGGCCCACAGGCGAAGGTGGCTACACCTTC.

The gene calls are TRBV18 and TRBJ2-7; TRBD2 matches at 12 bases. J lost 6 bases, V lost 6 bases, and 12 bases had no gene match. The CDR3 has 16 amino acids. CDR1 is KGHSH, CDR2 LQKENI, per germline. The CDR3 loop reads CASSRTTSGSPPEQYF. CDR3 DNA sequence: TGTGCCAGCTCCCGAACGACTAGCGGGAGTCCCCCCGAGCAGTACTTC.

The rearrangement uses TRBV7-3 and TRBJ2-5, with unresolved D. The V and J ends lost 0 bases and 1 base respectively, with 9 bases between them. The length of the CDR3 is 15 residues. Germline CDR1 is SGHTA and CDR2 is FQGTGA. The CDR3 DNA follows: TGTGCCAGCAGCTTAACACCCGGACCCCAAGAGACCCAGTACTTC. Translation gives CASSLTPGPQETQYF.

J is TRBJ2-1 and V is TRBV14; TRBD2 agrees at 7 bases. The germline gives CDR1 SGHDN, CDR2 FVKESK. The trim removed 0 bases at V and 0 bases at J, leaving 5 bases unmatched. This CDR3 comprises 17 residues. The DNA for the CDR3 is TGTGCCAGCAGCCAAGACTGGGCGGGAGTCTCCTACAATGAGCAGTTCTTC. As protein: CASSQDWAGVSYNEQFF.

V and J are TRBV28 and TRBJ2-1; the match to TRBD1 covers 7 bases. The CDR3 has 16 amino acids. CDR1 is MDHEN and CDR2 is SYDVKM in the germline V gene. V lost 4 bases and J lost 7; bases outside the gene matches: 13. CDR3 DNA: TGTGCCAGCAGTTCCCTTAACAGGGGTCCGAGGAATGAGCAGTTCTTC. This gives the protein CASSSLNRGPRNEQFF.

CDR3 nucleotide sequence: TGTGCCAGCAGCTTGGTTGGGGGAGCGGGGAACATTCAGTACTTC. This gives the protein CASSLVGGAGNIQYF. The V gene is TRBV5-6, the J gene TRBJ2-4; 7 bases agree with TRBD2. The CDR3 spans 15 residues. The V gene's germline CDR1 is SGHDT and CDR2 YYEEEE. V dropped 0 bases and J dropped 7; count of bases not matched to a gene: 7.

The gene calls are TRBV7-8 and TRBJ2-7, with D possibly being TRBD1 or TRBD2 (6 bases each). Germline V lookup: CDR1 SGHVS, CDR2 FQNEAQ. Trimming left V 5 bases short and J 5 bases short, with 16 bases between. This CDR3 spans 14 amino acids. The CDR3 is CASSKRGRAHEQYF. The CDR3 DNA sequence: TGTGCCAGCAGCAAACGGGGGCGAGCACACGAGCAGTACTTC.